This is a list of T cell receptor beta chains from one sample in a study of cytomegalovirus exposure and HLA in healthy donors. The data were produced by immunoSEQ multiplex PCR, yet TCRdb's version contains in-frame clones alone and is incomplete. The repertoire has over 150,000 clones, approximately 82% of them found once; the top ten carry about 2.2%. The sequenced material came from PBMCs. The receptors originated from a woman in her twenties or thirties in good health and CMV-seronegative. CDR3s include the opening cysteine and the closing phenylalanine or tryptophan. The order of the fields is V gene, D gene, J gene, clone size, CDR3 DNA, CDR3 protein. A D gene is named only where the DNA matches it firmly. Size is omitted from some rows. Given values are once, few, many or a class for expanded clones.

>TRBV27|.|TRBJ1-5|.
TGTGCCAGCAGACGAACAGGGATACAGGGTTTAAGCAATCAGCCCCAGCATTTT
CASRRTGIQGLSNQPQHF
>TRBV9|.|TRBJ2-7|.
TGTGCCAGCAGCGTAATAGACACCACCTACGAGCAGTACTTC
CASSVIDTTYEQYF
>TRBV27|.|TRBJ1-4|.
TGTGCCAGCAGTTCTGACGGGACTAATGAAAAACTGTTTTTT
CASSSDGTNEKLFF
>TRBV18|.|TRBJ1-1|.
TGTGCCAGCTCACTATCCGGGACAACTGAAGCTTTCTTT
CASSLSGTTEAFF
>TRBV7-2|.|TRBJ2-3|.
TGTGCCAGCAGCCCAACAGGGGACTTCACAGATACGCAGTATTTT
CASSPTGDFTDTQYF
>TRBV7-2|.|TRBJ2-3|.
TGTGCCAGCAGCTTAGCCAGGACAGATACGCAGTATTTT
CASSLARTDTQYF
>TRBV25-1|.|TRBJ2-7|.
TGTGCCAGCAGTGTTGCCGAGACAGTAGAGCAGTACTTC
CASSVAETVEQYF
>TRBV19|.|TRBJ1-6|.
TGTGCCAGTAGTAGGGGCCCGGATAATTCACCCCTCCACTTT
CASSRGPDNSPLHF
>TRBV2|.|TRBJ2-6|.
TGTGCCAGCAGTGAGAGGGCTGGGGCCAACGTCCTGACTTTC
CASSERAGANVLTF
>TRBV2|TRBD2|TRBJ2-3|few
TGTGCCAGCAGTGCGGCGGGGGGGTCAGATACGCAGTATTTT
CASSAAGGSDTQYF